One and the same sample provided the 14 T cell receptor beta chains below, sequenced in a study of cytomegalovirus exposure and HLA in healthy donors. TCRdb's copy holds only in-frame clones and misses some; the assay was immunoSEQ multiplex PCR. The sample has some 140,000 clones; 84% are singletons. Sequenced: PBMCs. The receptor set was obtained from a woman aged 25 to 39 in good health and CMV-seronegative.

The CDR3 here is CASSSGDRGQETQYF. The CDR3 DNA sequence: TGCGCCAGCAGCTCCGGGGACAGGGGGCAAGAGACCCAGTACTTC. The chain has TRBV5-1 and TRBJ2-5, with 11 bases lining up with TRBD1. V was pared by 3 bases and J by 2 bases, with 3 bases of the junction left unmatched. Germline CDR1 reads SGHRS; CDR2 reads YFSETQ. CDR3 length: 15 amino acids.

This sequence joins TRBV5-1 and TRBJ2-2, with 10 bases lining up with TRBD2. Trimming removed 4 bases from V and 4 bases from J; junction bases left unmatched: 16. From germline, CDR1 is SGHRS and CDR2 YFSETQ. This CDR3 region has 19 residues. The CDR3 sequence: CASSPRGSGGPLGTGELFF. The CDR3 DNA reads as TGCGCCAGCAGCCCGAGGGGTAGCGGGGGGCCTCTGGGCACCGGGGAGCTGTTTTTT.

The count of this clone is one. Other nucleotide sequences in the sample specify the same CDR3. The chain has TRBV18 and TRBJ2-1, with 8 bases fitting TRBD2. CDR3 length equals 15 residues. The J segment lost 3 bases and the V segment lost 2 bases, leaving 3 bases of the junction unmatched. Germline V gene sequence: CDR1 KGHSH, CDR2 LQKENI. DNA of the CDR3: TGTGCCAGCTCACCAAGCGGGGGCCTCTACAATGAGCAGTTCTTC. It translates to CASSPSGGLYNEQFF.

The chain uses TRBV28 and TRBJ1-5, with D maybe TRBD1 (5 bases). The CDR3 sequence is 14 residues long. Trimming pared 8 bases from V and 5 bases from J, leaving 16 bases between. Germline lookup yields CDR1 MDHEN and CDR2 SYDVKM. CDR3 amino acids: CASRTAGYDQPQHF. The CDR3 nucleotides are TGTGCCAGCCGAACCGCAGGGTACGATCAGCCCCAGCATTTT.

The CDR3 is CASSLAGYSQANTGELFF. DNA for the CDR3: TGTGCCAGCAGCTTGGCCGGTTATTCACAGGCGAACACCGGGGAGCTGTTTTTT. This chain joins TRBV5-4 and TRBJ2-2; D might be TRBD1 (5 bases). Germline-derived CDR1 and CDR2 are SGHNT and YYREEE (reference sequence). This CDR3 has 18 amino acids. V lost 0 bases and J 0 bases, leaving 15 bases between the germline ends.

V is TRBV5-1 and J is TRBJ2-3; 7 bases match TRBD1. The V segment lost 5 bases and the J segment 0 bases; nucleotides outside the gene matches: 6. This CDR3 has 15 amino acids. The germline V gene encodes CDR1 SGHRS and CDR2 YFSETQ. The DNA of the CDR3 is TGCGCCAGCAGAACCGGGACAGCTAGCACAGATACGCAGTATTTT. As protein: CASRTGTASTDTQYF.

The chain has TRBV19 and TRBJ2-5; TRBD1 aligns across 8 bases. CDR3 length equals 13 residues. The V gene's germline CDR1 is LNHDA and CDR2 SQIVND (reference sequence). Germline trimming cut 5 bases from V and 5 bases from J; bases unmatched to any gene: 4. The CDR3 protein is CASSPRTGETQYF. The CDR3, as DNA: TGTGCCAGTAGTCCTCGGACAGGGGAGACCCAGTACTTC.

This clone turned up a few times. V is TRBV27 and J is TRBJ2-7; a possible D gene is TRBD2 (5 bases). This CDR3 region has 14 residues. The V end lost 2 bases, the J end lost 4 bases, and 12 bases lay between the germline ends. CDR1 and CDR2 from the germline V gene are MNHEY and SMNVEV (reference sequence). CDR3 coding DNA: TGTGCCAGCAGTTTAGACCGCCGGGGATACGAGCAGTACTTC. As protein: CASSLDRRGYEQYF.

Only one count was recorded for this clone. This sequence joins TRBV4-2 and TRBJ2-1; D is perhaps TRBD2 (7 bases). V was cut by 4 bases and J by 2 bases, with 15 bases left in between. Germline V gene data show CDR1 as LGHNA and CDR2 as YNFKEQ. The CDR3 spans 16 residues. The CDR3 protein is CASSPRGRGTYNEQFF. DNA of the CDR3: TGTGCCAGCAGCCCTCGGGGGCGGGGGACCTACAATGAGCAGTTCTTC.

The CDR3: CASRPGQGSYEQYF. CDR3 DNA sequence: TGTGCCAGCAGGCCGGGACAGGGGTCCTACGAGCAGTACTTC. The chain employs TRBV6-5 and TRBJ2-7; 10 bases are shared with TRBD1. The junction had 3 bases not matched to a gene; V was cut back by 6 bases and J by 1 base. Looked up from germline, CDR1 is MNHEY and CDR2 is SVGAGI. This CDR3 comprises 14 residues.

CDR3 DNA: TGCGCCAGCAGCTTGGCCTTAGCACGTACCTACAATGAGCAGTTCTTC. It specifies CASSLALARTYNEQFF. The rearrangement joins TRBV5-1 to TRBJ2-1; D gene unclear. V was cut by 0 bases and J by 2 bases, with 12 bases left in between. Germline CDR1 SGHRS, CDR2 YFSETQ. There are 16 residues in the CDR3.

The chain is built from TRBV5-6 and TRBJ2-7; 8 nucleotides align to TRBD2. CDR1 and CDR2 (germline): SGHDT, YYEEEE. This CDR3 is 13 amino acids long. Trimming cost V 4 bases and J 6 bases; bases outside gene matches: 6. CDR3 nucleotide sequence: TGTGCCAGCAGCCTGGACGGGGGGGCCGAGCAGTACTTC. It encodes CASSLDGGAEQYF.

The chain employs TRBV6-5 and TRBJ1-2, with 8 bases that match TRBD1. Germline assignment: CDR1 MNHEY and CDR2 SVGAGI. The CDR3 consists of 13 residues. The V gene end was trimmed by 6 bases and the J gene end by 2 bases; junction bases not matched to a gene: 2. Written as DNA, the CDR3 is TGTGCCAGCAGCGACAGGGGAAACTATGGCTACACCTTC. The encoded protein is CASSDRGNYGYTF.

V is TRBV2 and J is TRBJ2-1, with TRBD1 matching over 10 bases. Germline CDR1 is SNHLY and CDR2 is FYNNEI. The CDR3 contains 13 residues. V lost 5 bases to trimming and J lost 10 bases; unmatched junction nucleotides: 5. In DNA form, the CDR3 reads TGTGCCAGCAGTCCGGGACAGGGGAACGAGCAGTTCTTC. Residues: CASSPGQGNEQFF.